These 18 T cell receptor beta chains were all obtained from the same sample, sequenced in a study of T-cell memory formation after mild COVID-19. TCRdb independently ran MiXCR on the 5' RACE reads; one entry per CDR3 protein. Altogether about 150,000 distinct CDR3 sequences are present, under 30% being singletons, with the ten largest covering around 24%. The sequenced sample consisted of PBMCs or a T cell subset sorted from them (not recorded which). The source of these receptors is an adult woman who had mild COVID-19 (a few samples of this study predate the infection). Cell type and time point are not known.

The chain has TRBV7-9 and TRBJ2-6; D unclear. Trimming cost V 2 bases and J 4 bases, with 12 bases left between them. Germline CDR1 reads SEHNR; CDR2 reads FQNEAQ (reference sequence). The CDR3 covers 16 residues. The CDR3: CASSLSLAPGANVLTF. The CDR3 nucleotides read TGTGCCAGCAGCTTATCCTTGGCGCCCGGGGCCAACGTCCTGACTTTC.

The rearrangement joins TRBV7-9 to TRBJ2-7; 8 bases agree with TRBD1. The length of the CDR3 is 14 residues. Trimming took 2 bases from V and 2 from J; bases not matched to a gene: 2. Germline CDR1 is SEHNR and CDR2 is FQNEAQ (reference sequence). The CDR3: CASSLPDRAYEQYF. The DNA for the CDR3 is TGTGCCAGCAGCTTACCGGACAGGGCCTACGAGCAGTACTTC.

This clonotype showed up many times. The genes are TRBV7-6 and TRBJ2-3; a weak D match, TRBD1 (5 bases). The CDR3 contains 15 residues. The V and J ends lost 1 base and 7 bases respectively, with 15 bases between them. The germline gives CDR1 SGHVS, CDR2 FNYEAQ. The CDR3: CASSLGSQGPYTQYF. For the CDR3, the DNA is TGTGCCAGCAGCTTAGGGAGCCAGGGCCCTTATACGCAGTATTTT.

This clonotype has more than one count but fewer than ten. V usage is TRBV6-5 and J usage is TRBJ2-3; weak D call: TRBD1 (6 bases). This CDR3 has 15 residues. Trimming shortened V by 4 bases and J by 2 bases, and 13 bases separated the two germline ends. The germline CDR1 and CDR2 sequences are MNHEY and SVGAGI. The chain's CDR3 is CASSFTDSNTDTQYF. CDR3 DNA sequence: TGTGCCAGCAGTTTCACGGACAGCAACACAGATACGCAGTATTTT.

The chain couples TRBV19 to TRBJ1-3, with unresolved D. The V and J ends lost 10 bases and 0 bases respectively, with 10 bases between them. The CDR3 runs to 13 residues. Germline loops: CDR1 LNHDA, CDR2 SQIVND (reference sequence). The DNA of the CDR3 is TGTGCCACCCTAGAGGGCTCTGGAAACACCATATATTTT. This gives the protein CATLEGSGNTIYF.

This chain links TRBV6-6 with TRBJ2-5; 13 bases match TRBD2. The CDR3 sequence is 16 residues long. Germline-derived CDR1 and CDR2 are MNHNY and SVGAGI (reference sequence). The junction had 5 bases not matched to a gene; V was cut back by 2 bases and J by 5 bases. CDR3 region: CASSYTGTSGTETQYF. The CDR3 nucleotides are TGTGCCAGCAGTTACACTGGGACTAGCGGGACGGAGACCCAGTACTTC.

The V gene is TRBV13, the J gene TRBJ1-4; D remains ambiguous. The CDR3 runs to 14 residues. Germline assignment: CDR1 PRHDT and CDR2 FYEKMQ (reference sequence). Trimming took 0 bases from V and 8 from J, leaving 10 bases between them. CDR3 bases: TGTGCCAGCAGCTTAGGTCAGAATCGGGAAAAACTGTTTTTT. Encoded protein: CASSLGQNREKLFF.

This clonotype turned up a few times. This chain uses TRBV24-1 with TRBJ2-3; the D gene is possibly TRBD1 (5 bases). Germline CDR1 reads KGHDR; CDR2 reads SFDVKD. The CDR3 sequence is 15 residues long. V was cut by 9 bases and J by 2 bases, with 17 bases left in between. This chain's CDR3 is CATRSRRGNTDTQYF. In DNA form, the CDR3 reads TGTGCCACCCGATCTCGAAGGGGAAACACAGATACGCAGTATTTT.

There are a few counts of this clonotype. The chain joins TRBV15 to TRBJ1-5; tentatively, D is TRBD1 (5 bases). The V gene lost 4 bases and the J gene lost 3 bases, with 13 bases spanning the gap. Germline assignment: CDR1 LNHNV and CDR2 YYDKDF (reference sequence). The CDR3 spans 15 residues. CDR3 loop: CATSTRWGPNQPQHF. As DNA, the CDR3 is TGTGCCACCAGCACCCGGTGGGGACCCAATCAGCCCCAGCATTTT.

This clonotype has just a few counts. The chain has TRBV10-3 and TRBJ2-3; 14 positions agree with TRBD2. CDR3 length equals 14 residues. The trim removed 7 bases at V and 6 bases at J, leaving 3 bases unmatched. Germline CDR1 and CDR2: ENHRY and SYGVKD. The CDR3 coding sequence is TGTGCCATCAAGGGACTAGCGGGAGTTGATACGCAGTATTTT. Translated: CAIKGLAGVDTQYF.

This chain uses TRBV4-1 with TRBJ1-1; D possibly corresponds to TRBD1 (6 bases). Germline lookup yields CDR1 MGHRA and CDR2 YSYEKL. V lost 0 bases, J lost 4 bases, and 12 bases lay in between. There are 15 residues in the CDR3. The CDR3 sequence: CASSQEVGGGTEAFF. The CDR3 nucleotides read TGCGCCAGCAGCCAAGAGGTAGGAGGGGGCACTGAAGCTTTCTTT.

This rearrangement joins TRBV29-1 to TRBJ2-1; 8 positions agree with TRBD1. In germline, CDR1 is SQVTM, CDR2 ANQGSEA. The CDR3 runs to 15 residues. Losses at the gene ends were 2 bases for V and 7 bases for J; bases not matched to a gene: 10. The CDR3 DNA follows: TGCAGCGTTGAAAACTCGTTGGACAGGGATAATGAGCAGTTCTTC. Amino acid sequence: CSVENSLDRDNEQFF.

There are a few counts of this clonotype. The rearrangement uses TRBV12-3 or TRBV12-4 and TRBJ1-1, with D perhaps matching TRBD1 (6 bases). The length of the CDR3 is 13 residues. The V end was cut by 2 bases, the J end by 5 bases, with 9 bases between. CDR3 nucleotide sequence: TGTGCCAGCAGTTTAACAGGGTGGACTGAAGCTTTCTTT. It yields the protein CASSLTGWTEAFF.

This clonotype was recorded a few times. The rearrangement joins TRBV27 to TRBJ2-7; no clear D. The germline V gene has CDR1 MNHEY and CDR2 SMNVEV (reference sequence). The CDR3 is 14 amino acids. V was shortened by 4 bases and J by 3 bases, with 13 bases between the two germline ends. The CDR3 nucleotides are TGTGCCAGCAGTTATGGGCAGAGAGGCTACGAGCAGTACTTC. This sequence encodes CASSYGQRGYEQYF.

This clonotype was observed a single time. V and J are TRBV9 and TRBJ2-7, with D perhaps being TRBD1 or TRBD2 (5 bases each). V lost 6 bases and J 3 bases, leaving 19 bases between the germline ends. Germline CDR1 reads SGDLS; CDR2 reads YYNGEE. The CDR3 consists of 15 residues. For the CDR3, the DNA is TGTGCCAGCAACTCCGGGGTTGGGGGAGACTACGAGCAGTACTTC. Its protein product is CASNSGVGGDYEQYF.

This clonotype was observed a few times. The rearrangement joins TRBV27 to TRBJ2-2; D is uncertain. Germline values: CDR1 MNHEY, CDR2 SMNVEV (reference sequence). V shed 0 bases and J shed 4 bases, with 6 bases lying between them. The CDR3 runs 14 residues. The DNA for the CDR3 is TGTGCCAGCAGTTTATCGAGGAGCACCGGGGAGCTGTTTTTT. Translating gives CASSLSRSTGELFF.

This chain uses TRBV7-9 with TRBJ2-3; D is unclear. Germline CDR1 reads SEHNR; CDR2 reads FQNEAQ (reference sequence). V was cut by 5 bases and J by 2 bases, with 20 bases left in between. The CDR3 is made up of 17 amino acids. CDR3 amino acids: CASSRGSTFRDTDTQYF. The DNA for the CDR3 is TGTGCCAGCAGCCGAGGCTCGACCTTCCGCGACACAGATACGCAGTATTTT.

In the case of this clonotype: Germline is not matched at one junction end, which may reflect a read error. The chain uses TRBV5-4 and TRBJ2-2; 10 positions agree with TRBD1. The germline gives CDR1 SGHNT, CDR2 YYREEE (reference sequence). The CDR3 has 18 amino acids. In DNA form, the CDR3 reads TGTGACAGCACCCTACAGCCGGGACAGGGGATTTTGTCCGGGGAGCTGTTTTTT. Its protein is CDSTLQPGQGILSGELFF. Filled out from reference TRBV5-4 and TRBJ2-2, the complete variable domain reads ETGVTQSPTHLIKTRGQQVTLRCSSQSGHNTVSWYQQALGQGPQFIFQYYREEENGRGNFPPRFSGLQFPNYSSELNVNALELDDSALYLCDSTLQPGQGILSGELFFGEGSRLTVL.